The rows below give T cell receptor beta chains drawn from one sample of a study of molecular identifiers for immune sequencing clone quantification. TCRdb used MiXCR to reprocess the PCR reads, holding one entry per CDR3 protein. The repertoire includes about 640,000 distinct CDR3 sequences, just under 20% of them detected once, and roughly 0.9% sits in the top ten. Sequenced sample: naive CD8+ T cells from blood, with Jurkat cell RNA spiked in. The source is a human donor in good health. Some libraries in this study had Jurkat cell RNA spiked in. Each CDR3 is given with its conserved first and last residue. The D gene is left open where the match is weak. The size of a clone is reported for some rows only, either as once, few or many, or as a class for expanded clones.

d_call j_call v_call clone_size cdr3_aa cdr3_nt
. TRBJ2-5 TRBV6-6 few CAGSSWASQETQYF TGTGCCGGCAGTTCATGGGCCAGCCAAGAGACCCAGTACTTC
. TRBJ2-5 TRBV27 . CASRQGGLETQYF TGTGCCAGCAGGCAGGGGGGATTGGAGACCCAGTACTTC
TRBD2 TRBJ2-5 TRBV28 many CASHTGLDIGYQETQYF TGTGCCAGCCACACGGGACTAGATATTGGGTACCAAGAGACCCAGTACTTC
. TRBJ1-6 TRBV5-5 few CASSLSSPLHF TGTGCCAGCAGCTTGTCTTCACCCCTCCACTTT
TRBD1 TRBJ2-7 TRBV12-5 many CASGESRTGGHEQYF TGTGCTAGTGGAGAATCCCGGACAGGGGGCCACGAGCAGTACTTC
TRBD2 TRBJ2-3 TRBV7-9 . CASSFLAGSTDTQCF TGTGCCAGCAGCTTTTTAGCGGGGTCCACAGATACGCAGTGTTTT
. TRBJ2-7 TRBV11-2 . CASSPGTRIYEQYF TGTGCCAGCAGCCCCGGGACCAGGATCTACGAGCAGTACTTC
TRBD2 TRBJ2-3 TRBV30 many CAWRGLAEDTDTQYF TGTGCCTGGAGAGGCCTAGCGGAGGACACAGATACGCAGTATTTT
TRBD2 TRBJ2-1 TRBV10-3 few CAISERDYIFNEQFF TGTGCCATCAGTGAGCGGGACTACATCTTCAATGAGCAGTTCTTC
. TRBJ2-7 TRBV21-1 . CASSNHGQDLAYEQYF TGTGCCAGCAGCAATCATGGGCAGGATCTGGCCTACGAGCAGTACTTC
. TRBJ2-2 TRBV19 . CASSLRGGELFF TGTGCCAGTAGTCTCAGGGGCGGGGAGCTGTTTTTT
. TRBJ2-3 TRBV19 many CASSIDTYRVVTDTQYF TGTGCCAGTAGTATAGATACGTACAGGGTGGTTACAGATACGCAGTATTTT
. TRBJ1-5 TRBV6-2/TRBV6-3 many CASRRDGYNQPQHF TGTGCCAGCAGAAGGGACGGATACAATCAGCCCCAGCATTTT
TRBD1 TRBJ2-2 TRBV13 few CASSSTGTGGTGELFF TGTGCCAGCAGCTCAACCGGGACAGGGGGCACCGGGGAGCTGTTTTTT
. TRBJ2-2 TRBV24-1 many CATSDLSTGELFF TGTGCCACCAGTGATTTGAGCACCGGGGAGCTGTTTTTT
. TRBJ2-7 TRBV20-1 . CSARVSRGRGTYEQYF TGCAGTGCTAGAGTTTCGAGAGGCAGGGGAACCTACGAGCAGTACTTC